One and the same sample provided the 10 T cell receptor beta chains below, sequenced in a study of beta chain features in type 1 diabetes. The study reverse transcribed the entire isolated RNA, so it sequenced expressed TCRB transcripts. Sequencing was performed with immunoSEQ multiplex PCR; in TCRdb, only in-frame clones are kept and a portion is missing. The sample holds 390,000 or so clones; over 11% are singletons and the top ten take around 0.035%. The source material was naive CD4+ T cells from blood. The receptor source for this set is a man aged 30 to 39 in good health.

The V call is TRBV18, the J call TRBJ2-3; a possible D gene is TRBD1 (5 bases). V was trimmed by 8 bases and J by 3 bases, leaving 18 bases between them. Germline V gene data show CDR1 as KGHSH and CDR2 as LQKENI. The CDR3 consists of 15 residues. CDR3 sequence (DNA): TGTGCCAGCGCGCAGGGAATCTTGGGAACAGATACGCAGTATTTT. This translates into CASAQGILGTDTQYF.

In this sample, this clone turned up a few times. The chain carries TRBV18 and TRBJ2-7, with 7 bases fitting TRBD1. The CDR3 has 12 residues. CDR1 is KGHSH, CDR2 LQKENI, per germline. The ends lost 5 bases at V and 3 bases at J; junction bases unmatched: 1. The CDR3 loop reads CASSRQGYEQYV. CDR3 DNA sequence: TGTGCCAGCTCAAGACAGGGCTACGAGCAGTACGTC.

This chain connects TRBV29-1 to TRBJ1-1; 8 bases map to TRBD1. With 6 bases clipped from V and 6 bases from J, the junction kept 15 bases outside the gene matches. The CDR3 extends over 15 amino acids. Germline CDR1 SQVTM, CDR2 ANQGSEA. The CDR3 nucleotides read TGCAGCGTCCCATTCCCGACAGGGGAAGGGTCTGAAGCTTTCTTT. It codes for CSVPFPTGEGSEAFF.

The chain links TRBV20-1 to TRBJ2-1; a possible D gene is TRBD1 (5 bases). Germline V gives CDR1 DFQATT, CDR2 SNEGSKA (reference sequence). Trimming pared 4 bases from V and 13 bases from J, leaving 11 bases between. CDR3 length: 10 amino acids. The CDR3 is CSATRQLQFF. CDR3 bases: TGCAGTGCTACCCGACAGTTACAGTTCTTC.

There are a few counts of this clone. The gene calls are TRBV5-4 and TRBJ2-3, with no clear D. CDR3 length equals 17 residues. Germline loops: CDR1 SGHNT, CDR2 YYREEE (reference sequence). Trimming removed 0 bases from V and 0 bases from J, with 14 bases in between. CDR3 sequence (DNA): TGTGCCAGCAGCTTGGGGCGTGTGGGCAGGAGCACAGATACGCAGTATTTT. This translates into CASSLGRVGRSTDTQYF.

The chain joins TRBV13 to TRBJ1-3, with D maybe TRBD1 (6 bases). There are 16 residues in the CDR3. Trimming left V 5 bases short and J 0 bases short, with 14 bases between. Germline V gene data show CDR1 as PRHDT and CDR2 as FYEKMQ (reference sequence). The CDR3 region has the DNA TGTGCCAGCAGCCCCCAACAGGGCTTCTCTGGAAACACCATATATTTT. Translation gives CASSPQQGFSGNTIYF.

The chain links TRBV19 to TRBJ2-1, with 9 bases fitting TRBD2. The CDR3 contains 16 residues. Germline V gene data show CDR1 as LNHDA and CDR2 as SQIVND (reference sequence). The trim removed 3 bases at V and 7 bases at J, leaving 10 bases unmatched. This CDR3 reads CASSILSSGRVNEQFF. CDR3 bases: TGTGCCAGTAGTATTCTAAGTAGCGGGAGAGTAAATGAGCAGTTCTTC.

This clone occurred a few times. The genes are TRBV7-9 and TRBJ2-1, with 8 bases aligning to TRBD1. Trimming cost V 5 bases and J 5 bases; bases outside gene matches: 8. The CDR3 is made up of 15 amino acids. Germline CDR1 and CDR2: SEHNR and FQNEAQ (reference sequence). The CDR3 region has the DNA TGTGCCAGCAGCCCATCCCGGACAGGGAACAATGAGCAGTTCTTC. Its protein product is CASSPSRTGNNEQFF.

CDR3 amino acids: CSVEAGTKNIQYF. CDR3 bases: TGCAGCGTTGAGGCCGGAACCAAAAACATTCAGTACTTC. The J gene is TRBJ2-4, the V gene TRBV29-1; D gene ambiguous. Germline CDR1 is SQVTM and CDR2 is ANQGSEA. This CDR3 is built from 13 residues. V lost 3 bases and J 2 bases, leaving 8 bases between the germline ends.

The genes are TRBV5-1 and TRBJ1-3, with no clear D. CDR1 is SGHRS, CDR2 YFSETQ, per germline. The CDR3 consists of 14 residues. V was clipped by 3 bases and J by 2 bases, with 9 bases between them. In nucleotides, the CDR3 is TGCGCCAGCAGCTACGGGGATGCTGGAAACACCATATATTTT. It encodes CASSYGDAGNTIYF.